This TCR beta chain was obtained from a study of T cells expressing NK-cell markers. This CDR3 contains 16 residues. Germline CDR1 reads MNHEY; CDR2 reads SVGEGT. TCRdb re-called the 5' RACE reads; one entry per CDR3 protein, DNA not given. The sample has about 440,000 distinct CDR3 sequences. V is TRBV6-2 or TRBV6-3 and J is TRBJ2-2; TCRdb gives TRBD1 as the D gene, but with no DNA this cannot be confirmed. This sequence was found in a woman between 18 and 70 years old in good health. The sequenced material came from blood T cells: a sorted CD56 or NKG2C T cell subset, CD4+ or CD8+ T cells, or bulk PBMC T cells (not recorded which). The CDR3 is CASTMGQGANTGELFF.